Listed below are T cell receptor beta chains from one sample, sequenced in a study of human T cells and chemical hapten exposure. TCRdb re-derived calls from the RACE reads in MiXCR, one entry per CDR3 protein. The sample records about 120,000 distinct CDR3 sequences, 13% being singletons. This sample comprised whole blood, obtained in connection with sensitization to the hapten diphenylcyclopropenone (DPC). The source is a woman between 18 and 30 years old with alopecia areata. Some clones in this sample may be carry-over from other donors' samples. The CDR3 runs from the conserved cysteine through the conserved F or W. A D gene is named only where the DNA matches it firmly. Size tells how often a clone was seen (once, few, many) or the class of an expanded clone, and some rows leave it out.

clone size | J gene | D gene | V gene | CDR3 protein | CDR3 DNA
many | TRBJ1-2 | TRBD1 | TRBV7-2 | CASSLAERTGNYGYTF | TGTGCCAGCAGCTTAGCCGAGCGGACAGGGAACTATGGCTACACCTTC
- | TRBJ2-7 | - | TRBV10-1 | CATSRDPSSYEQYF | TGCGCCACTTCCCGGGACCCGAGCTCCTACGAGCAGTACTTC
once | TRBJ1-2 | - | TRBV4-3 | CASSQEAMVVGYGYTF | TGCGCCAGCAGCCAAGAGGCAATGGTAGTGGGCTATGGCTACACCTTC
- | TRBJ2-3 | - | TRBV28 | CASSLGGRTDTQYF | TGTGCCAGCAGTCTGGGGGGGCGGACAGATACGCAGTATTTT
many | TRBJ2-3 | TRBD2 | TRBV7-2 | CASSLALTGGPSTDTQYF | TGTGCCAGCAGCTTAGCGTTAACGGGGGGGCCAAGCACAGATACGCAGTATTTT
- | TRBJ2-3 | - | TRBV29-1 | CSVDGDGSTDTQYF | TGCAGCGTTGATGGTGATGGTAGCACAGATACGCAGTATTTT
- | TRBJ2-3 | - | TRBV27 | CASSLGVSTDTQYF | TGTGCCAGCAGTCTCGGGGTCAGCACAGATACGCAGTATTTT
many | TRBJ1-1 | - | TRBV5-1 | CASSKGQPNTEAFF | TGCGCCAGCAGCAAAGGACAGCCGAACACTGAAGCTTTCTTT
- | TRBJ1-1 | - | TRBV2 | CASSPESTGLNTEAFF | TGTGCCAGCAGTCCGGAGTCCACGGGGTTGAACACTGAAGCTTTCTTT
few | TRBJ2-1 | - | TRBV12-3/TRBV12-4 | CASSSSIGWAGGSYNEQFF | TGTGCCAGCAGTTCCTCGATCGGCTGGGCCGGGGGCTCCTACAATGAGCAGTTCTTC
- | TRBJ1-2 | - | TRBV20-1 | CSAFNPGPGYTF | TGCAGTGCCTTCAACCCGGGACCGGGCTACACCTTC
many | TRBJ1-1 | TRBD1 | TRBV3-1 | CASSQVAGVGTGTGEAFF | TGTGCCAGCAGCCAAGTCGCCGGCGTCGGGACAGGGACGGGTGAAGCTTTCTTT
few | TRBJ2-5 | - | TRBV1 | CTSSQESGSQETQYF | TGCACCAGCAGCCAAGAATCAGGGTCCCAGGAGACCCAGTACTTC
- | TRBJ1-2 | TRBD1 | TRBV2 | CASSRPGTANYGYTF | TGTGCCAGCAGTCGTCCAGGGACAGCGAACTATGGCTACACCTTC
many | TRBJ1-1 | - | TRBV7-7 | CASSLELGTEAFF | TGTGCCAGCAGCTTAGAATTGGGCACTGAAGCTTTCTTT
many | TRBJ2-2 | TRBD1 | TRBV7-8 | CASSPTQGVQAGELFF | TGTGCCAGCAGCCCTACACAGGGGGTCCAAGCCGGGGAGCTGTTTTTT
many | TRBJ2-7 | TRBD1 | TRBV7-9 | CASSPSDRGYEQYF | TGTGCCAGCAGCCCGTCGGACAGGGGCTACGAGCAGTACTTC
- | TRBJ1-5 | - | TRBV7-9 | CASSLDRLGSNQPQHF | TGTGCCAGCAGCTTAGACAGATTGGGTAGCAATCAGCCCCAGCATTTT
- | TRBJ2-2 | - | TRBV29-1 | CSVSISRTGELFF | TGCAGCGTTTCAATTTCGCGCACCGGGGAGCTGTTTTTT
many | TRBJ2-1 | TRBD2 | TRBV27 | CASQPFPLAGLLANEQFF | TGTGCCAGCCAGCCATTCCCCTTAGCGGGTCTTTTAGCCAATGAGCAGTTCTTC
many | TRBJ1-2 | - | TRBV29-1 | CSARGVGYGYTF | TGCAGCGCTCGAGGGGTTGGGTATGGCTACACCTTC
few | TRBJ2-3 | - | TRBV7-2 | CASSLGPTDTQYF | TGTGCCAGCAGCTTAGGGCCAACAGATACGCAGTATTTT
- | TRBJ2-1 | - | TRBV20-1 | CSLLGARDNEQFF | TGCAGCTTACTTGGGGCTAGAGACAATGAGCAGTTCTTC
many | TRBJ1-1 | TRBD1 | TRBV7-2 | CASSQGQRMSILDDTEAFF | TGTGCCAGCAGTCAGGGACAGAGAATGAGTATTTTGGATGACACTGAAGCTTTCTTT
once | TRBJ1-6 | - | TRBV6-6 | CASSLQGPNSPLHF | TGTGCCAGCAGTCTCCAGGGCCCCAATTCACCCCTCCACTTT
once | TRBJ2-3 | TRBD1 | TRBV5-4 | CASSLARGRIDTQYF | TGTGCCAGCAGCTTGGCCAGGGGGCGAATAGATACGCAGTATTTT
- | TRBJ1-4 | - | TRBV12-3/TRBV12-4 | CASRGASEKLFF | TGTGCCAGCAGGGGGGCGTCTGAAAAACTGTTTTTT
many | TRBJ1-6 | - | TRBV2 | CASSEGPTSSYNSPLHF | TGTGCCAGCAGTGAGGGGCCGACAAGCTCCTATAATTCACCCCTCCACTTT
- | TRBJ1-1 | TRBD1 | TRBV6-5 | CASSYRQGASEAFF | TGTGCCAGCAGTTATAGACAGGGGGCCTCTGAAGCTTTCTTT
many | TRBJ1-1 | - | TRBV10-3 | CAISEAGMNTEAFF | TGTGCCATCAGTGAAGCAGGGATGAACACTGAAGCTTTCTTT
- | TRBJ2-7 | - | TRBV25-1 | CASSPRGLSYEQYF | TGTGCCAGCAGTCCACGAGGTCTTTCCTACGAGCAGTACTTC
- | TRBJ1-6 | - | TRBV10-3 | CAIRGQLGSPLHF | TGTGCCATCAGAGGACAGCTGGGATCACCCCTCCACTTT
few | TRBJ2-1 | - | TRBV19 | CASSTPGGDEQFF | TGTGCCAGTAGTACTCCGGGGGGCGATGAGCAGTTCTTC
- | TRBJ1-2 | - | TRBV4-1 | CASSQEGTYGYTF | TGCGCCAGCAGCCAAGAGGGGACCTATGGCTACACCTTC
- | TRBJ2-3 | - | TRBV11-3 | CASSGGAGDTQYF | TGTGCCAGCAGCGGAGGGGCCGGAGATACGCAGTATTTT
- | TRBJ1-6 | TRBD1 | TRBV7-2 | CASSPTGKTNSPLHF | TGTGCCAGCAGTCCGACAGGGAAGACCAATTCACCCCTCCACTTT
many | TRBJ2-3 | TRBD2 | TRBV15 | CATSKVRLAVTTDTQYF | TGTGCCACCAGCAAAGTTCGGCTAGCGGTTACCACAGATACGCAGTATTTT
few | TRBJ2-7 | - | TRBV20-1 | CSARDPERGLYEQYF | TGCAGTGCTAGAGATCCGGAGAGGGGTTTGTACGAGCAGTACTTC
- | TRBJ1-6 | - | TRBV7-6 | CASSFGGQSPLHF | TGTGCCAGCAGCTTCGGGGGGCAATCACCCCTCCACTTT
few | TRBJ1-1 | - | TRBV20-1 | CSASLANTEAFF | TGCAGTGCTAGTCTGGCCAACACTGAAGCTTTCTTT
few | TRBJ1-1 | - | TRBV2 | CASNRGQEAFF | TGTGCCAGCAACCGCGGACAGGAAGCTTTCTTT